Below are 30 T cell receptor beta chains sequenced from a single sample in a study of tumor and adjacent non-tumor tissue in lung cancer. A modified ARM-PCR protocol with three rounds of nested PCR amplified TCRbeta. TCRdb reprocessed the multiplex PCR reads with MiXCR, giving one entry per CDR3 protein. The table records fewer than 75,000 distinct CDR3 sequences, roughly 77% of them present only once. RNA was extracted from bulk tissue without any cell sorting. More than 3 cm separated this lung sample from the edge of the tumor. Material for sequencing was distant non-tumor lung tissue. The receptors were gathered from a man between 60 and 75 years old with non-small cell lung cancer.

The chain is built from TRBV6-1 and TRBJ2-7; D uncertain. The germline V gene encodes CDR1 MNHNS and CDR2 SASEGT. The CDR3 spans 19 residues. V dropped 4 bases and J dropped 0 bases, with 25 bases sitting between them. CDR3 amino acids: CASSVWVGRINQSSYEQYF. The CDR3 nucleotides read TGTGCCAGCAGTGTGTGGGTGGGCAGGATAAACCAAAGCTCCTACGAGCAGTACTTC.

For this clonotype: The junction departs from germline at one end; a sequencing error may be responsible. The J gene is TRBJ2-2, the V gene TRBV12-3 or TRBV12-4; the match to TRBD2 covers 7 bases. This CDR3 comprises 15 residues. Written as DNA, the CDR3 is TGTGTCAGCAGTTTCCTCGGGGGGATAGCCGGGGAGCTGTTTTTT. It translates to CVSSFLGGIAGELFF.

As for this clonotype: A junction boundary mismatches the germline segment, possibly from a read error. The CDR3 DNA reads as TGTGTCAGCACTTTCGGGGTCCTGGATGAGCAGTTCTTC. The encoded protein is CVSTFGVLDEQFF. This chain uses TRBV6-5 with TRBJ2-1; weak D call: TRBD2 (5 bases). CDR3 length: 13 amino acids. CDR1 and CDR2 from the germline V gene are MNHEY and SVGAGI.

The chain recombines TRBV6-1 with TRBJ1-5, with D maybe TRBD2 (7 bases). The DNA end lines up better with TRBJ2-3; the J call may be wrong. This CDR3 comprises 14 residues. Germline values: CDR1 MNHNS, CDR2 SASEGT. DNA of the CDR3: TGTGCCAACAATGGGGGGGGCGAAAATCAGCCCCAGTATTTT. It codes for CANNGGGENQPQYF.

About this clonotype: This likely comes from a read error, as the CDR3 has no conserved phenylalanine or tryptophan at its end. The chain combines TRBV20-1 with TRBJ2-1; either TRBD1 or TRBD2 may fit D (5 bases each). Germline V lookup: CDR1 DFQATT, CDR2 SNEGSKA (reference sequence). This CDR3 has 12 amino acids. V lost 7 bases, J lost 7 bases, and 14 bases lay in between. The DNA of the CDR3 is TGCAGTGTTAGGGGACCGAATAATGAGCAGTTCCTC. This codes for CSVRGPNNEQFL.

This clonotype was seen only a few times. The junction and the germline gene differ at one end; a read error may be behind it. The rearrangement uses TRBV13 and TRBJ2-3; D assignment may be TRBD1 or TRBD2 (5 bases each). CDR1 and CDR2 (germline): PRHDT, FYEKMQ (reference sequence). The CDR3 sequence is 15 residues long. CDR3 sequence (DNA): TGTGCTAGCAGCTTAGCGAGACAGAATACAGGTACGCAGTATTTT. Its translation is CASSLARQNTGTQYF.

About this clonotype itself: A much more abundant neighbour one base away suggests this may be a read error. The chain carries TRBV28 and TRBJ2-7; D remains unclear. From germline, CDR1 is MDHEN and CDR2 SYDVKM. This CDR3 has 12 amino acids. For the CDR3, the DNA is TGTGCCTGCAGTGCTGCCTCGAGGGAGCAGTACTTC. It codes for CACSAASREQYF.

Points on this clonotype: One junction end disagrees with the germline gene, perhaps due to a read error. The chain couples TRBV28 to TRBJ2-4, with D hard to call. Germline loops: CDR1 MDHEN, CDR2 SYDVKM. This CDR3 is 15 amino acids long. The DNA of the CDR3 is TGTGTCAGCAGTTTATACCCCTTAGCCGAAAACATTCAGTACTTC. This gives the protein CVSSLYPLAENIQYF.

This clonotype is classed as medium-sized. The chain recombines TRBV11-1 with TRBJ2-7; 9 positions match TRBD1. With 8 bases clipped from V and 7 bases from J, the junction kept 6 bases outside the gene matches. The CDR3 runs to 12 residues. Germline loops: CDR1 SGHAT, CDR2 FQDESV (reference sequence). Here the CDR3 DNA reads TGTGCCAGCGGGGACAGGGTGGGAGAGCAGTACTTC. Translating gives CASGDRVGEQYF.

To note about this clonotype: Lacking the conserved final phenylalanine or tryptophan, this CDR3 likely reflects a read error. The DNA is left out, because the CDR3 cannot be placed on it with certainty; the CDR3 is given as TCRdb lists it. The gene calls are TRBV6-1 and TRBJ2-7; the table gives TRBD1 as D, unverified against the DNA. Germline values: CDR1 MNHNS, CDR2 SASEGT. The CDR3 has 14 amino acids, counting both end residues. The CDR3 protein is CARSGDSLVSERYS.

Regarding this clonotype: This may arise from a read error, as a much more abundant clone is one base away. This sequence joins TRBV20-1 and TRBJ2-7; TRBD1 aligns across 9 bases. Per the germline V gene, CDR1 is DFQATT and CDR2 is SNEGSKA (reference sequence). CDR3 length: 13 amino acids. For the CDR3, the DNA is TGCAGTGCCCCCGGACAGGGGCCCTACGACCAGTACTTC. Its protein is CSAPGQGPYDQYF.

In the case of this clonotype: Germline is not matched at one junction end, which may reflect a read error. The chain has TRBV11-3 and TRBJ2-1; 7 bases are shared with TRBD1. Germline V lookup: CDR1 SGHNT, CDR2 YENEEA. The CDR3 totals 14 residues. CDR3 nucleotides: TGCGCCAGGAGCTTACCTGGACAGGACAATGAGCAGTTCTTC. It codes for CARSLPGQDNEQFF.

In the case of this clonotype: No conserved phenylalanine or tryptophan is present at the end of the CDR3, so a read error is the likely explanation. The CDR3 reads CASTTDRGRDTEAFS. CDR3 DNA sequence: TGTGCCAGCACCACGGACCGCGGTAGGGACACTGAAGCTTTCTCT. The chain has TRBV6-1 and TRBJ1-1; D gene ambiguous. V lost 7 bases and J 3 bases, leaving 18 bases between the germline ends. The CDR3 covers 15 residues. Looked up from germline, CDR1 is MNHNS and CDR2 is SASEGT.

Concerning this clonotype: As the CDR3 is not closed by the conserved phenylalanine or tryptophan, this likely results from a read error. The V call is TRBV29-1, the J call TRBJ2-1; no firm D call. CDR1 and CDR2 (germline): SQVTM, ANQGSEA. This CDR3 is built from 13 residues. The CDR3 coding sequence is TGCAACGTTCAGGATAACATCCACAATGAGCAGTTCTTG. Its protein is CNVQDNIHNEQFL.

To note about this clonotype: A read error may account for a junction end that differs from germline. The V and J genes are TRBV20-1 and TRBJ1-5, with 8 nucleotides matching TRBD1. CDR3 length: 15 amino acids. Germline V CDR1 and CDR2: DFQATT, SNEGSKA (reference sequence). The CDR3 nucleotides are TGCAGTGCTAGAGCTCGGGACAGGTTCAATCAACCCCAGCATTTT. It is translated as CSARARDRFNQPQHF.

This sequence joins TRBV6-1 and TRBJ1-2; no clear D gene. The CDR3 runs 12 residues. V lost 7 bases and J 3 bases, leaving 9 bases between the germline ends. Germline V lookup: CDR1 MNHNS, CDR2 SASEGT. The CDR3 DNA reads TGTGCCAGCAACAGACTAGACTATGGCTACACCTTC. It specifies CASNRLDYGYTF.

The chain joins TRBV6-5 to TRBJ1-5, with D perhaps matching TRBD1 (5 bases). Germline CDR1 MNHEY, CDR2 SVGAGI. Between the trimmed V and J ends, which lost 7 bases and 6 bases, there was a span of 16 bases. This CDR3 spans 14 amino acids. The CDR3: CASMRVQGGQPQHF. CDR3 sequence (DNA): TGTGCCAGCATGCGAGTTCAGGGAGGTCAGCCCCAGCATTTT.

About this clonotype: An end of the junction does not agree with germline; a read error may underlie this. The chain recombines TRBV6-5 with TRBJ2-4; no firm D call. The CDR3 contains 13 residues. Looked up from germline, CDR1 is MNHEY and CDR2 is SVGAGI. As DNA, the CDR3 is TGTGCCAGCAATTACTTAGCCAAGAACATTCAGTACTTC. Protein sequence: CASNYLAKNIQYF.

The chain combines TRBV20-1 with TRBJ1-4; the D is unclear. The germline CDR1 and CDR2 sequences are DFQATT and SNEGSKA (reference sequence). The germline V and J ends were trimmed by 6 bases and 16 bases, with 24 bases remaining between them. CDR3 length: 13 residues. CDR3 in amino acids: CSAPARTNERPFF. In nucleotides, the CDR3 is TGCAGTGCCCCAGCGAGGACTAATGAAAGACCGTTTTTT.

This clonotype appeared once. The chain links TRBV29-1 to TRBJ2-5; 9 bases align to TRBD1. The CDR3 is made up of 15 amino acids. Germline CDR1 and CDR2: SQVTM and ANQGSEA. Trimming took 7 bases from V and 11 from J; bases not matched to a gene: 20. The CDR3 reads CSAIGQGRVGDTQYF. CDR3 nucleotides: TGCAGCGCCATCGGACAGGGGCGTGTAGGAGATACACAGTACTTC.

As to this clonotype: A junction end diverges from the germline sequence, so it may reflect a read error. This chain links TRBV30 with TRBJ2-5; 10 positions match TRBD2. The CDR3 runs 14 residues. Germline CDR1 is GTSNPN and CDR2 is SVGIG (reference sequence). CDR3 bases: TGTACCTGGAGTGGCCTAGCGGGAGCAGAGACCCACTACTTC. It encodes CTWSGLAGAETHYF.

The genes are TRBV27 and TRBJ1-5; maybe TRBD1 (6 bases). This CDR3 is built from 15 residues. V was shortened by 5 bases and J by 5 bases, with 16 bases between the two germline ends. Germline values: CDR1 MNHEY, CDR2 SMNVEV (reference sequence). CDR3 in amino acids: CASSPDSGIYQPQHF. The DNA for the CDR3 is TGTGCCAGCAGTCCGGACAGCGGGATATATCAGCCCCAGCATTTT.

The rearrangement links TRBV29-1 to TRBJ2-5, with 8 bases aligning to TRBD2. From germline, CDR1 is SQVTM and CDR2 ANQGSEA. The junction had 6 bases not matched to a gene; V was cut back by 3 bases and J by 3 bases. This CDR3 has 14 residues. CDR3: CSVDGGLAEETQYF. The CDR3 DNA reads TGCAGCGTTGACGGCGGACTAGCTGAAGAGACCCAGTACTTC. The whole variable domain, filled in from reference TRBV29-1 and TRBJ2-5, reads SAVISQKPSRDICQRGTSLTIQCQVDSQVTMMFWYRQQPGQSLTLIATANQGSEATYESGFVIDKFPISRPNLTFSTLTVSNMSPEDSSIYLCSVDGGLAEETQYFGPGTRLLVL.

Concerning this clonotype: Since a much larger clone is just one base distant, this may be a read error. The CDR3 sequence is CASNLFTGPYEQYF. The CDR3 nucleotides read TGTGCCAGCAACTTATTTACAGGCCCCTACGAGCAGTACTTC. V usage is TRBV7-6 and J usage is TRBJ2-7; tentatively, D is TRBD1 (5 bases). CDR1 is SGHVS and CDR2 is FNYEAQ in the germline V gene. The length of the CDR3 is 14 residues.

On this clonotype itself: This may come from a read error, since a much larger clone is one base off. The genes are TRBV7-9 and TRBJ2-7; 7 bases line up with TRBD2. The CDR3 runs to 13 residues. The V and J ends lost 4 bases and 5 bases, in that order; junction bases with no gene match: 5. Germline values: CDR1 SEHNR, CDR2 FQNEAQ (reference sequence). For the CDR3, the DNA is TGTGCCAGCAGCTATATGGGAGGGAACGAGCAGTACTTC. It translates to CASSYMGGNEQYF.

Worth noting for this clonotype: Relative to the germline gene, one junction end is altered; a read error may explain this. CDR3 sequence reads: CGSSFPQRDHNEQIF. CDR3 DNA: TGTGGCAGTAGTTTCCCTCAGCGGGACCACAACGAGCAGATCTTC. The chain is built from TRBV12-3 or TRBV12-4 and TRBJ2-1; 7 positions match TRBD2. The CDR3 extends over 15 amino acids.

As for this clonotype: A much larger clone lies one base from this, so it may be a read error. This rearrangement joins TRBV20-1 to TRBJ2-1; 9 positions match TRBD2. The germline gives CDR1 DFQATT, CDR2 SNEGSKA (reference sequence). The CDR3 is 15 residues long. CDR3 nucleotide sequence: TGCAATGCTAGAGATGTGCGGGGGGGGCTCAATGAGCAGTTCTTC. This encodes CNARDVRGGLNEQFF.

Details on this clonotype: A read error may explain this, as a much larger clone is one base away. V gene TRBV7-8 combines with J gene TRBJ2-1; 9 bases line up with TRBD2. Looked up from germline, CDR1 is SGHVS and CDR2 is FQNEAQ. This CDR3 is built from 16 residues. CDR3 in amino acids: CASSLDSGSSPHEQIF. CDR3 bases: TGTGCCAGCAGCCTGGATAGCGGGAGTTCCCCCCATGAGCAGATCTTC.

Comments on this clonotype: One junction end disagrees with the germline gene, perhaps due to a read error. V gene TRBV20-1 combines with J gene TRBJ1-6, with TRBD1 identical over 9 bases. Germline V gene lookup returns CDR1 DFQATT and CDR2 SNEGSKA (reference sequence). The CDR3 runs 18 residues. CDR3 in DNA: TGCAGCGCTAGTACGCCGGGACAGGGAACCTCCTATAACTCATCCCTCCACTTT. Amino acids: CSASTPGQGTSYNSSLHF.

A word on this clonotype: At one end, the junction sequence differs from germline, possibly due to a read error. This chain links TRBV4-2 with TRBJ2-1; TRBD1 is a possible D gene (5 bases). CDR3 length: 16 amino acids. In germline, CDR1 is LGHNA, CDR2 YNFKEQ. The CDR3 reads CASSQEILASGNEEFF. CDR3 nucleotides: TGTGCCAGCAGCCAAGAAATATTAGCCTCAGGGAATGAGGAGTTCTTC.